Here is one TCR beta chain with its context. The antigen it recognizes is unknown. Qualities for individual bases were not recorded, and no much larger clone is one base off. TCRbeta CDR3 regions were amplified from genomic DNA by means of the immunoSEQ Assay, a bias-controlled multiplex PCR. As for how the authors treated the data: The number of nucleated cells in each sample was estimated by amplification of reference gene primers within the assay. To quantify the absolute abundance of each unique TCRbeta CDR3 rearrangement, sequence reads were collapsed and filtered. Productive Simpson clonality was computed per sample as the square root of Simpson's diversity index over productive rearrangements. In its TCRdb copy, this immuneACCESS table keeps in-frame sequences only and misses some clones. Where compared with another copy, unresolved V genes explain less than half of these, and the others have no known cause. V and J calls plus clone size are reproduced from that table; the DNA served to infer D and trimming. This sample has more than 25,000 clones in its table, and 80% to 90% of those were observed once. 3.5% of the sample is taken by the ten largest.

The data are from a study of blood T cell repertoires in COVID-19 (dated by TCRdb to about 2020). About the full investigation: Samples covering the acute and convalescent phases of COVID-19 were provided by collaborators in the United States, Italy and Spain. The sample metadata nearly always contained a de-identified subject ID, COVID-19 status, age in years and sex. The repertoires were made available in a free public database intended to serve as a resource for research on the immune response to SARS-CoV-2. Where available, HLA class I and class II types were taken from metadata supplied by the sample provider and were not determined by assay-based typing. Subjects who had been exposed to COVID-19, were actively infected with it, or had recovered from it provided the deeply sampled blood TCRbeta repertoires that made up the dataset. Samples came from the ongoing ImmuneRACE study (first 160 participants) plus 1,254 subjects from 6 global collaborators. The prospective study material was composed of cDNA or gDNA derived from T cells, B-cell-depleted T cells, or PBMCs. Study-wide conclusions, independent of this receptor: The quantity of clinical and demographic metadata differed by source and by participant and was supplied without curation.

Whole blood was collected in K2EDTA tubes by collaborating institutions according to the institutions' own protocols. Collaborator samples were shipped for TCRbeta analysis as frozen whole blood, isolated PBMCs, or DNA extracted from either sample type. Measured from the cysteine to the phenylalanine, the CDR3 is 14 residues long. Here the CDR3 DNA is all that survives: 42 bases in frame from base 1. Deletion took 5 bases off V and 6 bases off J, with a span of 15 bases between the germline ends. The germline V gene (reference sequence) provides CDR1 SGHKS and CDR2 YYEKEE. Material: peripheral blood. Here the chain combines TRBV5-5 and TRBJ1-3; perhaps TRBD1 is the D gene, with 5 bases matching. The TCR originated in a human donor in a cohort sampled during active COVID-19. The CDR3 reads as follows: CASRGHTGENTIYF. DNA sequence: TGTGCCAGCAGGGGTCACACAGGAGAAAACACCATATATTTT.